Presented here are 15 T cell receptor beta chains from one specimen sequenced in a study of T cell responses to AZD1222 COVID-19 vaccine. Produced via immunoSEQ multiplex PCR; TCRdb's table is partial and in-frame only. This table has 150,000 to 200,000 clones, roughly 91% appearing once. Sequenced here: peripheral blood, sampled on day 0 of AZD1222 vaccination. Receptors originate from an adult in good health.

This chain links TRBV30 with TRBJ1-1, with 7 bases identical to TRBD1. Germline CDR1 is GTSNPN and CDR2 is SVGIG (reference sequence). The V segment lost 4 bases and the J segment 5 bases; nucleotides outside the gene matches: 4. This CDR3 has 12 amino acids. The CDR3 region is CAWKQGLTEAFF. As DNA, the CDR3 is TGTGCCTGGAAACAGGGGTTAACTGAAGCTTTCTTT.

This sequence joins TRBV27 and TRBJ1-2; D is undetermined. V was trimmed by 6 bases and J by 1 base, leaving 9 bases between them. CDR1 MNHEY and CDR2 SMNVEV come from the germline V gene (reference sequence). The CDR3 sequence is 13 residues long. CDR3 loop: CASSPRLNYGYTF. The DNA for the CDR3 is TGTGCCAGCAGCCCCCGACTTAACTATGGCTACACCTTC.

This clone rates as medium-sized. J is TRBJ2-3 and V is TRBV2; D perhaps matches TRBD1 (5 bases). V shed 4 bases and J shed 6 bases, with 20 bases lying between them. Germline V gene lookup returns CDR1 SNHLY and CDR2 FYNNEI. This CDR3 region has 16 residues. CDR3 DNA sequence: TGTGCCAGCAGTGTGGGGCTAACTCGGCCCAGCGATACGCAGTATTTT. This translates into CASSVGLTRPSDTQYF.

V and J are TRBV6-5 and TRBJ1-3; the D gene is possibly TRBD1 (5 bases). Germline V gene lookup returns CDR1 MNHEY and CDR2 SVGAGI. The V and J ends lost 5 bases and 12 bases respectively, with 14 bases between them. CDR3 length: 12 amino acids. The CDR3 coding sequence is TGTGCCAGCAGTAGCCAGAGTAGGGGCATATATTTT. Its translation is CASSSQSRGIYF.

CDR3: CASSRLAADTGELFF. The CDR3 region has the DNA TGTGCCAGCAGCCGCCTAGCGGCGGACACCGGGGAGCTGTTTTTT. V gene TRBV3-1 (or the pseudogene TRBV3-2) combines with J gene TRBJ2-2; TRBD2 matches 7 bases. The J segment lost 3 bases and the V segment lost 4 bases, leaving 5 bases of the junction unmatched. In germline, CDR1 is LGHDT, CDR2 YNNKEL (reference sequence). This CDR3 is 15 amino acids long.

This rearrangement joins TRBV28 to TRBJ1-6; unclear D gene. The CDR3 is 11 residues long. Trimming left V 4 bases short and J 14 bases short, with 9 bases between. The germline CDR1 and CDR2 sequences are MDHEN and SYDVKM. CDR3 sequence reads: CASSSGRSLHF. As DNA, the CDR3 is TGTGCCAGCAGTTCCGGGAGATCCCTCCACTTT.

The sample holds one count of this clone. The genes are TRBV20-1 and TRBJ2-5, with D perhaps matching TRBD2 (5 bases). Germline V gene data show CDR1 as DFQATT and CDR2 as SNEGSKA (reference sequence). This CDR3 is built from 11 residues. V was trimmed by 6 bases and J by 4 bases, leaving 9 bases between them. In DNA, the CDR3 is TGCAGTGCCCGCCGGGGAGAGACCCAGTACTTC. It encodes CSARRGETQYF.

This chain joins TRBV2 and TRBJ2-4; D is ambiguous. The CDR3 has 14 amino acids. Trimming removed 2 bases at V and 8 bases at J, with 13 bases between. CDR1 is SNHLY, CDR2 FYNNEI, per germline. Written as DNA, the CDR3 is TGTGCCAGCAGTGAAAACGTGTTAACGGACATTCAGTACTTC. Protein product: CASSENVLTDIQYF.

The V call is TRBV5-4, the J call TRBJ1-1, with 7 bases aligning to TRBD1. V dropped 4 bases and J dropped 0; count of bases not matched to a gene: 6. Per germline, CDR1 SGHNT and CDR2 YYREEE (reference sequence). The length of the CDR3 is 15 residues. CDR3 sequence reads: CASSPTQGMNTEAFF. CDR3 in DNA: TGTGCCAGCAGCCCCACACAGGGGATGAACACTGAAGCTTTCTTT.

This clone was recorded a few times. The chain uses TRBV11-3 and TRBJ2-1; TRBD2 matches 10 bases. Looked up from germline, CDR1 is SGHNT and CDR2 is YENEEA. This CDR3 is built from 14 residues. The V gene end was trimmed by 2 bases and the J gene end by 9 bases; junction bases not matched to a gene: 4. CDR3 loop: CASSLRTSGSEQFF. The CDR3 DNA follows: TGTGCCAGCAGCTTAAGGACTAGCGGTAGTGAGCAGTTCTTC.

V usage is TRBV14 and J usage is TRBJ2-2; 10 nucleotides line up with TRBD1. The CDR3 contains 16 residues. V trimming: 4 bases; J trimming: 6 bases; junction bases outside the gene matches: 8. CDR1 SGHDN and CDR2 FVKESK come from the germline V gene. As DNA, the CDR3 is TGTGCCAGCAGCCTTTCCGGGACAGGGGCCGCCGGGGAGCTGTTTTTT. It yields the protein CASSLSGTGAAGELFF.

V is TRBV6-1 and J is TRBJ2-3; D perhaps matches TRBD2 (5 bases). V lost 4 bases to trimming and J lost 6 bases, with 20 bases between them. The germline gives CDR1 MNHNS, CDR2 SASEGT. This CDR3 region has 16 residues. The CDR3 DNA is TGTGCCAGCAGTGCCCGCGGAACAGCGGCCTTGGATACGCAGTATTTT. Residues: CASSARGTAALDTQYF.

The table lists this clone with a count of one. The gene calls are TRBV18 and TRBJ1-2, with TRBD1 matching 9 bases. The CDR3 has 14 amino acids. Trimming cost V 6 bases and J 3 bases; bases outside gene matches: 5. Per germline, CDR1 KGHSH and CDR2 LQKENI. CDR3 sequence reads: CASSQNRGHYGYTF. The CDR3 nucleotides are TGTGCCAGCTCCCAAAACAGGGGGCACTATGGCTACACCTTC. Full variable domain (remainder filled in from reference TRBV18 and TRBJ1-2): NAGVMQNPRHLVRRRGQEARLRCSPMKGHSHVYWYRQLPEEGLKFMVYLQKENIIDESGMPKERFSAEFPKEGPSILRIQQVVRGDSAAYFCASSQNRGHYGYTFGSGTRLTVV.

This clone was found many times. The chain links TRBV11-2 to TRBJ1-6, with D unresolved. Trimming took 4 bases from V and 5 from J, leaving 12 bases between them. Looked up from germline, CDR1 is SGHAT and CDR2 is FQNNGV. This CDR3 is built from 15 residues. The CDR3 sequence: CASSSLGQNNSPLHF. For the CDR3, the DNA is TGTGCCAGCAGCTCCTTAGGGCAGAATAATTCACCCCTCCACTTT.

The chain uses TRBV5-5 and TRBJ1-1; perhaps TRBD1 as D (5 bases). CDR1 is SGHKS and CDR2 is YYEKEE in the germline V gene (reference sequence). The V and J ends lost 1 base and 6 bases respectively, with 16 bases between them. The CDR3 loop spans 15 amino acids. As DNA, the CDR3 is TGTGCCAGCAGCTTGTTTGACTCCGGGGCGGCTGAAGCTTTCTTT. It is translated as CASSLFDSGAAEAFF.